Given below is one T cell receptor beta chain in context. The target of this receptor is not known. Base qualities were left out, and no much larger clone turns up one base away. These data are taken from a study of blood T cell repertoires in COVID-19 (dated by TCRdb to the early 2020s). For the wider study: The collaborator samples originated in the United States, Italy and Spain and spanned the acute and convalescent phases of COVID-19. The material from the prospective study consisted of cDNA or gDNA derived from T cells, B-cell-depleted T cells, or PBMCs. The dataset comprised deeply sampled blood TCRbeta repertoires from subjects exposed to, actively infected with, or recovered from COVID-19. The repertoires were made available in a free public database intended to serve as a resource for research on the immune response to SARS-CoV-2. Samples came from the ongoing ImmuneRACE study (first 160 participants) plus 1,254 subjects from 6 global collaborators. Nearly every sample came with metadata listing a de-identified subject ID, COVID-19 status, age in years and sex. Where available, HLA class I and class II types were obtained from metadata supplied by the sample provider rather than from assay-based typing.

CDR1 and CDR2 are read off the germline V gene (reference sequence) as SEHNR and FQNEAQ. Spanning cysteine to phenylalanine, the CDR3 consists of 21 amino acids. CDR3 DNA is the only sequence kept; it has 63 bases, read in frame from the first base. Trimming takes 5 bases from V and 6 bases from J, and the germline ends sit 36 bases apart. Study-wide conclusions, independent of this receptor: The quantity of clinical and demographic metadata differed by source and by participant and was supplied without curation.

In Seattle, one collaborating source enrolled patients while the infection was active and tracked those patients longitudinally over the course of disease. Whole blood was collected in K2EDTA tubes by collaborating institutions according to the institutions' own protocols. Collaborator samples were shipped for TCRbeta analysis as frozen whole blood, isolated PBMCs, or DNA extracted from either sample type. The immunoSEQ Assay, a bias-controlled multiplex PCR, was used to amplify TCRbeta CDR3 regions from genomic DNA. For the original study's pipeline: The number of nucleated cells in each sample was estimated from the amplification of reference gene primers within the assay. Sequence reads were collapsed and filtered to measure the absolute abundance of every unique TCRbeta CDR3 rearrangement. For each sample, productive Simpson clonality was calculated as the square root of Simpson's diversity index over productive rearrangements. TCRdb retrieved this table from immuneACCESS and kept in-frame rearrangements only. Not all clones are present; in checked studies, unresolved V genes account for under half, and no reason is known for the remainder. V, J and clone size were drawn from that table, and D and trimming were deduced from the DNA. The sample table shows 300,000 to 450,000 clones, and 70% to 90% are seen once. Jointly, the top ten make up under 4% of the sample.

This TCR was sampled from a woman in her 30s with COVID-19, enrolled during active disease. The chain is made from TRBV7-9 and TRBJ2-3; the D call is possibly TRBD1 or TRBD2, each sharing 8 bases. Sample: peripheral blood. The sequence in DNA is TGTGCCAGCAGCAAAGGGACAGGAGACGGGGGGGCCTGGCAATTTTCGGATACGCAGTATTTT. The resulting protein is CASSKGTGDGGAWQFSDTQYF.